The 6 T cell receptor beta chains listed next were all sequenced from one sample in a study of CD8 T cells in ankylosing spondylitis. Findings of the study overall: Among TCR beta sequences, a motif of eight highly homologous variants appeared characteristic of ankylosing spondylitis blood.

TCRdb passed the 5' RACE reads through MiXCR, listing each CDR3 protein once. This sample has approximately 400,000 distinct CDR3 sequences, with 25% to 30% found just once. No antigen has been identified for these receptors. The sequenced sample consisted of blood, either unsorted or a sorted T cell fraction (not recorded which). These receptors all come from a male donor with ankylosing spondylitis.

The sample holds a few counts of this clonotype. The CDR3 nucleotides are TGCGCCAGCAGCCCCCGGTTCAGGTCCTACGAGCAGTACGTC. It codes for CASSPRFRSYEQYV. The chain links TRBV5-1 to TRBJ2-7; D is unresolved. Between the trimmed V and J ends, which lost 4 bases and 1 base, there was a span of 12 bases. There are 14 residues in the CDR3. Per germline, CDR1 SGHRS and CDR2 YFSETQ.

The chain combines TRBV11-1 with TRBJ2-1, with TRBD2 matching over 14 bases. The CDR3 totals 18 residues. V lost 3 bases and J lost 3; bases outside the gene matches: 7. Germline V lookup: CDR1 SGHAT, CDR2 FQDESV (reference sequence). In nucleotides, the CDR3 is TGTGCCAGCAGCTTGACCCCCGGGACTAGCGGGAGCTACAATGAGCAGTTCTTC. Its protein product is CASSLTPGTSGSYNEQFF. Combining the CDR3 with reference TRBV11-1 and TRBJ2-1 gives the whole variable domain EAEVAQSPRYKITEKSQAVAFWCDPISGHATLYWYRQILGQGPELLVQFQDESVVDDSQLPKDRFSAERLKGVDSTLKIQPAELGDSAMYLCASSLTPGTSGSYNEQFFGPGTRLTVL.

This chain joins TRBV24-1 and TRBJ1-1, with D possibly matching TRBD1 (5 bases). CDR3 length equals 13 residues. The germline V gene encodes CDR1 KGHDR and CDR2 SFDVKD. V shed 4 bases and J shed 3 bases, with 8 bases lying between them. The CDR3 reads CATSDPGYTEAFF. The CDR3 DNA sequence: TGTGCCACCAGTGACCCAGGGTACACTGAAGCTTTCTTT.

This sequence joins TRBV5-4 and TRBJ2-3; TRBD2 matches at 13 bases. V lost 4 bases and J lost 5; bases outside the gene matches: 7. The germline CDR1 and CDR2 sequences are SGHNT and YYREEE (reference sequence). There are 16 residues in the CDR3. Here the CDR3 reads CASSEGGLAGVDTQYF. The CDR3 DNA is TGTGCCAGCAGCGAGGGTGGACTAGCGGGAGTAGATACGCAGTATTTT.

In this sample, this clonotype turned up many times. The chain carries TRBV12-3 or TRBV12-4 and TRBJ2-3; D call uncertain. V was clipped by 6 bases and J by 4 bases, with 8 bases between them. This CDR3 has 12 amino acids. The CDR3: CASSLRPDTQYF. The CDR3 region has the DNA TGTGCCAGCAGCTTACGTCCAGATACGCAGTATTTT.

The table lists this clonotype with a few counts. The chain links TRBV7-9 to TRBJ2-2; D remains ambiguous. This CDR3 comprises 15 residues. Germline CDR1 reads SEHNR; CDR2 reads FQNEAQ (reference sequence). Trimming removed 3 bases from V and 0 bases from J, with 8 bases in between. The CDR3 sequence is CASSFGSANTGELFF. Written as DNA, the CDR3 is TGTGCCAGCAGCTTCGGGTCTGCGAACACCGGGGAGCTGTTTTTT.